This TCR beta chain is drawn from a study of blood T cell repertoires in COVID-19. As for the study in general: Samples came from the United States, Italy and Spain, spanning acute and convalescent COVID-19. Sources were T cells, B-cell-depleted T cells, or PBMCs; the material itself was cDNA or gDNA.

In the study's own analysis: Reference gene primer amplification gave nucleated cell count estimates. The table came from immunoSEQ multiplex PCR; TCRdb's copy has only in-frame clones and leaves some out. That table supplies the V and J calls and clone size; D and trimming were determined from the DNA. The sample carries roughly 260,000 clones, 82% recorded once. V was cut by 5 bases and J by 2 bases, with 9 bases left in between. The germline CDR1 and CDR2 sequences are SGHTA and FQGNSA. This CDR3 is built from 13 residues. The chain carries TRBV7-2 and TRBJ2-5; possibly TRBD1 for D (5 bases). The receptor's source is a woman younger than 30 with acute or convalescent COVID-19. Sequenced sample: peripheral blood. The CDR3 is CASSTDRQETQYF. For the CDR3, the DNA is TGTGCCAGCAGCACTGACAGACAAGAGACCCAGTACTTC.